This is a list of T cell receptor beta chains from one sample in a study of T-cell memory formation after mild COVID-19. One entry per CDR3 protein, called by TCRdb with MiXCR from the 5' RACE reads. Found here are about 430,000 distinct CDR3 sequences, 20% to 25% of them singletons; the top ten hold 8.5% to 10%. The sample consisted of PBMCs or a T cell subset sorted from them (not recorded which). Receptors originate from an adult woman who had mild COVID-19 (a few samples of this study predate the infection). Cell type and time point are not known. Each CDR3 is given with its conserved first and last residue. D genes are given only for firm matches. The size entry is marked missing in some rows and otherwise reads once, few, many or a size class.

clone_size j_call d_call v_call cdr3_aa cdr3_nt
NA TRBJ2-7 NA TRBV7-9 CASSLRLTDRPYEQYF TGTGCCAGCAGCTTAAGACTGACTGACAGGCCTTACGAGCAGTACTTC
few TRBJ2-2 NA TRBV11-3 CASSIPDRRKGGELFF TGTGCCAGCAGCATCCCCGACAGGCGAAAAGGGGGGGAGCTGTTTTTT
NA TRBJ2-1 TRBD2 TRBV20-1 CSAREGRGGTSYNEQFF TGCAGTGCTAGAGAAGGTCGCGGGGGGACTTCCTACAATGAGCAGTTCTTC
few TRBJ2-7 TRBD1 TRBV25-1 CASSPFGQGYSYEQYF TGTGCCAGCAGTCCTTTCGGACAGGGGTACTCCTACGAGCAGTACTTC
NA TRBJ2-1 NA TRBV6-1 CASSEAGRSYNEQFF TGTGCCAGCAGTGAAGCTGGACGGTCCTACAATGAGCAGTTCTTC
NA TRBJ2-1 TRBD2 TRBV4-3 CASSLLAGDGDEQFF TGCGCCAGCAGCCTACTAGCGGGAGATGGGGATGAGCAGTTCTTC
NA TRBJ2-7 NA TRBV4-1 CASSQDFSRDYEQYF TGCGCCAGCAGCCAAGATTTTAGCAGGGACTACGAGCAGTACTTC
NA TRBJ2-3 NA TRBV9 CASSAPSSHTDTQYF TGTGCCAGCAGCGCCCCTAGCTCCCACACAGATACGCAGTATTTT
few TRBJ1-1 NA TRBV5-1 CASSPQLSSDRNRNTEAFF TGCGCCAGCAGCCCCCAACTATCTTCCGACAGGAACCGCAACACTGAAGCTTTCTTT
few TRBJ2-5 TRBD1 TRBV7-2 CASSQTGGWQETQYF TGTGCCAGCAGCCAGACAGGGGGCTGGCAAGAGACCCAGTACTTC
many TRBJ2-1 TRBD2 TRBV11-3 CASSLVGLGSYNEQFF TGTGCCAGCAGCTTAGTGGGACTAGGGTCTTACAATGAGCAGTTCTTC
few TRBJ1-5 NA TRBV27 CASSKRRTISYSNQPQHF TGTGCCAGCAGTAAGAGACGAACCATATCTTATAGCAATCAGCCCCAGCATTTT
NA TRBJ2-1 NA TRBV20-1 CSALVGAHNEQFF TGCAGTGCCCTCGTCGGGGCGCACAATGAGCAGTTCTTC
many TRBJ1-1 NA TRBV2 CASSVSELGTEAFF TGTGCCAGCAGTGTATCAGAACTTGGGACTGAAGCTTTCTTT
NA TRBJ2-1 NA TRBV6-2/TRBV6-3 CASSSGRNEQFF TGTGCCAGCAGTTCAGGTCGCAATGAGCAGTTCTTC
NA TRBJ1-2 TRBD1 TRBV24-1 CATSDRTGGRGYTF TGTGCCACCAGTGACCGCACAGGGGGACGCGGCTACACCTTC
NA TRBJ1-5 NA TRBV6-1 CASSEAGWQVNQPQHF TGTGCCAGCAGTGAAGCGGGGTGGCAGGTCAATCAGCCCCAGCATTTT
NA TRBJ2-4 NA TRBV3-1 CASSSRGDQYF TGTGCCAGCAGCTCCCGTGGGGACCAGTACTTC
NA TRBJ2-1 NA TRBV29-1 CSDYSYNEQLF TGCAGCGACTACTCCTACAATGAGCAGTTATTC
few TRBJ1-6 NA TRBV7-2 CASNDQVAGNSPLHF TGTGCCAGCAACGATCAGGTCGCGGGGAATTCACCCCTCCACTTT
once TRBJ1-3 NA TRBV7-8 CASSGMRGNTIYF TGTGCCAGCAGCGGAATGAGGGGGAACACCATATATTTT
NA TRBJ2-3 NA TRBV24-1 CATSVWDTQYF TGTGCCACCAGTGTTTGGGATACGCAGTATTTT
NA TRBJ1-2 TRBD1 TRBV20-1 CSAWTGQIYGYTF TGCAGTGCTTGGACGGGACAGATCTATGGCTACACCTTC
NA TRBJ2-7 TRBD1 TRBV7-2 CASSPTGGLNEQYF TGTGCCAGCAGCCCAACAGGGGGCCTTAACGAGCAGTACTTC
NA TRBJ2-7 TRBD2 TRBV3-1 CASSQERLAVSYEQYF TGTGCCAGCAGCCAAGAACGACTAGCGGTCTCCTACGAGCAGTACTTC
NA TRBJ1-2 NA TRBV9 CASSVEPLGGYTF TGTGCCAGCAGCGTAGAGCCTTTGGGAGGCTACACCTTC
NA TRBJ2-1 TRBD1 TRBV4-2 CASSQDLPGQGYFEQFF TGTGCCAGCAGCCAAGACCTCCCGGGACAGGGCTACTTTGAGCAGTTCTTC
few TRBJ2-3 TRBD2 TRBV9 CASSIVPGGLSTDTQYF TGTGCCAGCAGCATAGTACCGGGGGGGCTAAGCACAGATACGCAGTATTTT
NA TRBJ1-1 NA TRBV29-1 CSVEDPVGVVTEAFF TGCAGCGTTGAAGATCCTGTGGGCGTCGTAACTGAAGCTTTCTTT
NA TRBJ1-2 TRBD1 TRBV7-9 CASGIVTGVHGYTF TGTGCCAGCGGGATTGTAACAGGGGTTCATGGCTACACCTTC
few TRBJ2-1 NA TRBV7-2 CASSIRGWGEVNEQFF TGTGCCAGCAGCATCCGTGGGTGGGGAGAAGTCAATGAGCAGTTCTTC
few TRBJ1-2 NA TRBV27 CASSFGKPLNYGYTF TGTGCCAGCAGTTTTGGGAAACCGCTTAACTATGGCTACACCTTC
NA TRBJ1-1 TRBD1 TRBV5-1 CASSSQGGRNTEAFF TGCGCCAGCAGCTCTCAGGGGGGCCGGAACACTGAAGCTTTCTTT
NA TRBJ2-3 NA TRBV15 CATSRDVRRGSSTGGTDTQYF TGTGCCACCAGCAGAGATGTTCGCCGAGGGAGCTCCACGGGGGGCACAGATACGCAGTATTTT
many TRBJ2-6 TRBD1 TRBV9 CASSLQGAGANVLTF TGTGCCAGCAGCCTACAGGGGGCCGGGGCCAACGTCCTGACTTTC
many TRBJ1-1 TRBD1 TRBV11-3 CASSLRTGLGGAFF TGTGCCAGCAGCTTGCGGACAGGCCTAGGTGGAGCTTTCTTT
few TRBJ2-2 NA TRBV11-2 CASKGLGTGELFF TGTGCCAGCAAAGGACTGGGAACCGGGGAGCTGTTTTTT
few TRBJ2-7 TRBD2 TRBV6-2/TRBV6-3 CASRSLGTSGYEQYF TGTGCCAGCAGATCTCTCGGGACTAGCGGATACGAGCAGTACTTC
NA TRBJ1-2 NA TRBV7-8 CASSPENNYGYTF TGTGCCAGCAGCCCCGAGAATAACTATGGCTACACCTTC
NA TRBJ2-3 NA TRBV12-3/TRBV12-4 CASSFSGFDSQYF TGTGCCAGCAGTTTTTCGGGTTTTGATTCGCAGTATTTT
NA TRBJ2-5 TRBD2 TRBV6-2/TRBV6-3 CASSYGTGGTETQYF TGTGCCAGCAGTTACGGAACGGGGGGAACGGAGACCCAGTACTTC
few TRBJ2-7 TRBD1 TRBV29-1 CSVEVPGGNYEQYF TGCAGCGTTGAAGTCCCAGGGGGCAACTACGAGCAGTACTTC
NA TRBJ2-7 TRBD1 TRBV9 CASSQAGQGGEEQYF TGTGCCAGCAGCCAGGCAGGACAGGGGGGAGAGGAGCAGTACTTC
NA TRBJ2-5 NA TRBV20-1 CSASGGPQETQYF TGCAGTGCTAGCGGGGGGCCTCAAGAGACCCAGTACTTC